This T cell receptor (beta chain) was captured by sequencing in a study of T and B cells in COVID-19 patients. Study context: About 90% of the 20 active-infection patients had comorbidities associated with unfavorable COVID-19 outcome. Whole-study findings and limits: Active COVID-19 showed highly clonal TRB repertoires; recovery showed diversity and richness above healthy donors. The recovered cohort had under 3,000 exclusive TCR clusters, including 30 to 40 low generation probability clusters.

From blood, about 250-500 ng of genomic DNA served as TRB template. BIOMED2 TRB-A/B primer pools were used in multiplex TRB PCR. From the multiplex PCR reads, TCRdb called clonotypes with MiXCR, one entry per CDR3 protein. The data hold tens of thousands of distinct CDR3 sequences, with under 30% observed a single time. Turning to this clonotype: Antigen: not known.

Germline lookup yields CDR1 DFQATT and CDR2 SNEGSKA (reference sequence). This CDR3 is built from 14 residues. J lost 4 bases, V lost 5 bases, and 5 bases had no gene match. The sequencing input was blood. This receptor was identified in a human donor who had recovered from COVID-19. The rearrangement joins TRBV20-1 to TRBJ1-5, with 10 bases fitting TRBD1. The CDR3 bases are TGCAGTGCTGACAGGGGGCAAGGTAATCAGCCCCAGCATTTT. This encodes CSADRGQGNQPQHF.